The 5 T cell receptor beta chains presented below share a single source sample, sequenced in a study of cytomegalovirus exposure and HLA in healthy donors. The PCR had 60 Vbeta and 13 Jbeta primers. TCRdb keeps only in-frame clones here, not all; method: immunoSEQ multiplex PCR. The sample yields just under 150,000 clones, around 80% seen once. Sample: PBMCs. The receptors were gathered from a woman aged 25-40 years in good health and CMV-seronegative.

The chain is built from TRBV5-1 and TRBJ2-5, with TRBD2 matching over 7 bases. V was clipped by 3 bases and J by 4 bases; unmatched bases: 3. Germline CDR1 SGHRS, CDR2 YFSETQ. The CDR3 loop spans 13 amino acids. CDR3 amino acids: CASSSREGETQYF. DNA of the CDR3: TGCGCCAGCAGCTCGAGGGAGGGAGAGACCCAGTACTTC.

The chain carries TRBV7-2 and TRBJ2-1, with D unclear. V was shortened by 1 base and J by 6 bases, with 16 bases between the two germline ends. Germline V lookup: CDR1 SGHTA, CDR2 FQGNSA. The CDR3 is made up of 16 amino acids. CDR3 sequence: CASSLGASSPGNEQFF. Here the CDR3 DNA reads TGTGCCAGCAGCTTAGGCGCGAGTAGCCCGGGCAATGAGCAGTTCTTC.

The genes are TRBV4-2 and TRBJ2-1; 7 nucleotides line up with TRBD2. The V gene end was trimmed by 1 base and the J gene end by 6 bases; junction bases not matched to a gene: 12. Germline CDR1 is LGHNA and CDR2 is YNFKEQ. This CDR3 has 17 amino acids. In DNA form, the CDR3 reads TGTGCCAGCAGCCAAGGTCTGGGGGGAGGGTCAATCAATGAGCAGTTCTTC. Protein sequence: CASSQGLGGGSINEQFF.

The chain employs TRBV30 and TRBJ2-1, with a weak D call TRBD1 (5 bases). The length of the CDR3 is 14 residues. Trimming shortened V by 5 bases and J by 0 bases, and 11 bases separated the two germline ends. The germline CDR1 and CDR2 sequences are GTSNPN and SVGIG (reference sequence). This CDR3 is CAWGRGFSYNEQFF. CDR3 sequence (DNA): TGTGCCTGGGGAAGGGGTTTCTCCTACAATGAGCAGTTCTTC.

The chain combines TRBV10-3 with TRBJ2-5; 7 nucleotides align to TRBD2. The ends lost 6 bases at V and 1 base at J; junction bases unmatched: 5. The CDR3 length is 14 residues. CDR1 and CDR2 (germline): ENHRY, SYGVKD. CDR3 loop: CAISKRTSQETQYF. In nucleotides, the CDR3 is TGTGCCATCAGCAAGAGGACTAGCCAAGAGACCCAGTACTTC.